The 29 T cell receptor beta chains below come from one sample, sequenced in a study of cytomegalovirus exposure and HLA in healthy donors. PCR was performed using 60 Vbeta and 13 Jbeta primers. Some clones are missing from TCRdb's copy, which holds only in-frame ones; the method was immunoSEQ multiplex PCR. The table records some 150,000 clones, more than 75% of them present only once. Material for sequencing was PBMCs. These receptors were taken from a male donor in good health and CMV-seronegative.

This rearrangement joins TRBV5-5 to TRBJ1-1, with unresolved D. The CDR3 has 15 residues. The ends were cut back, 1 base at V and 0 bases at J, with 10 bases in the middle. Germline CDR1 SGHKS, CDR2 YYEKEE (reference sequence). The CDR3: CASSLTESMNTEAFF. The CDR3 nucleotides are TGTGCCAGCAGCTTGACAGAAAGCATGAACACTGAAGCTTTCTTT. Full variable domain (rest looked up from reference TRBV5-5 and TRBJ1-1): DAGVTQSPTHLIKTRGQQVTLRCSPISGHKSVSWYQQVLGQGPQFIFQYYEKEERGRGNFPDRFSARQFPNYSSELNVNALLLGDSALYLCASSLTESMNTEAFFGQGTRLTVV.

The chain joins TRBV5-1 to TRBJ2-1, with 11 bases aligning to TRBD2. Germline CDR1 is SGHRS and CDR2 is YFSETQ. The CDR3 consists of 17 residues. Germline trimming cut 7 bases from V and 8 bases from J; bases unmatched to any gene: 17. CDR3 bases: TGCGCCAGCTCCCCAGGGCTAGCGGGGGGCCCCGGCGATGAGCAGTTCTTC. Its translation is CASSPGLAGGPGDEQFF.

This chain uses TRBV11-2 with TRBJ2-7, with 7 bases identical to TRBD2. In germline, CDR1 is SGHAT, CDR2 FQNNGV. With 1 base clipped from V and 7 bases from J, the junction kept 7 bases outside the gene matches. The CDR3 contains 14 residues. In DNA, the CDR3 is TGTGCCAGCAGCTTAGGTTCGGGACTACAAGAGCAGTACTTC. It specifies CASSLGSGLQEQYF.

This clone occurred a few times. The rearrangement links TRBV6-1 to TRBJ1-1; 8 bases map to TRBD1. The germline CDR1 and CDR2 sequences are MNHNS and SASEGT. Unmatched junction bases numbered 4, after V lost 6 bases and J lost 4 bases. This CDR3 comprises 13 residues. The CDR3 loop is CASRTDRATEAFF. In DNA form, the CDR3 reads TGTGCCAGCAGGACGGACAGGGCCACTGAAGCTTTCTTT.

J is TRBJ2-3 and V is TRBV5-4, with 15 bases that match TRBD2. CDR3 length: 17 amino acids. V shed 0 bases and J 3 bases; nucleotides not matched to a gene: 2. Looked up from germline, CDR1 is SGHNT and CDR2 is YYREEE (reference sequence). The CDR3 reads CASSLGGLAGGTDTQYF. CDR3 bases: TGTGCCAGCAGCTTGGGGGGACTAGCGGGGGGTACAGATACGCAGTATTTT.

The chain links TRBV18 to TRBJ1-6; D gene uncertain. This CDR3 spans 15 amino acids. CDR1 and CDR2 (germline): KGHSH, LQKENI. The V end lost 5 bases, the J end lost 8 bases, and 16 bases lay between the germline ends. CDR3 amino acids: CASSTQLSGDSPLHF. The CDR3 DNA reads TGTGCCAGCTCAACACAGCTATCCGGTGATTCACCCCTCCACTTT.

The genes are TRBV7-2 and TRBJ2-7; maybe TRBD2 (7 bases). The CDR3 has 17 residues. The ends were cut back, 0 bases at V and 6 bases at J, with 21 bases in the middle. Germline V lookup: CDR1 SGHTA, CDR2 FQGNSA. DNA for the CDR3: TGTGCCAGCAGCTTAGCTGGGGGCGGGAGTGCCGGTCGCGAGCAGTACTTC. This encodes CASSLAGGGSAGREQYF.

This clone is a singleton in its sample. Compared with germline, one end of the junction differs, possibly owing to a read error. The V call is TRBV18, the J call TRBJ2-5, with TRBD2 matching over 8 bases. The germline gives CDR1 KGHSH, CDR2 LQKENI. CDR3 length: 15 residues. The CDR3, as DNA: TGTGCCAGCTCACAAGAAAGCGGGGGACGAGAGGCCCAGTACTTC. This codes for CASSQESGGREAQYF.

The chain employs TRBV6-5 and TRBJ2-1; D is perhaps TRBD1 (6 bases). Trimming stripped 6 bases from V and 8 bases from J, with 11 bases between. There are 12 residues in the CDR3. Germline V CDR1 and CDR2: MNHEY, SVGAGI. The CDR3 sequence is CASRPRGDEQFF. CDR3 coding DNA: TGTGCCAGCAGGCCCAGGGGTGATGAGCAGTTCTTC.

The chain couples TRBV11-2 to TRBJ1-2; D not certain. CDR1 and CDR2 (germline): SGHAT, FQNNGV. The ends were cut back, 2 bases at V and 4 bases at J, with 8 bases in the middle. The CDR3 covers 13 residues. Here the CDR3 reads CASSLRGFYGYTF. Here the CDR3 DNA reads TGTGCCAGCAGCTTACGAGGGTTCTATGGCTACACCTTC.

The chain joins TRBV6-5 to TRBJ2-7, with D possibly being TRBD1 (5 bases). The germline CDR1 and CDR2 sequences are MNHEY and SVGAGI. This CDR3 has 12 amino acids. V lost 5 bases and J 3 bases, leaving 8 bases between the germline ends. The CDR3 here is CASSPGHYEQYF. The CDR3 DNA sequence: TGTGCCAGCAGTCCCGGACACTACGAGCAGTACTTC.

With respect to this clone: Other nucleotide sequences in the sample specify the same CDR3. V is TRBV4-3 and J is TRBJ1-1; D ambiguous. Germline V gives CDR1 LGHNA, CDR2 YSLEER. The ends were cut back, 0 bases at V and 5 bases at J, with 10 bases in the middle. This CDR3 has 14 residues. CDR3 protein: CASSQDSSGTEAFF. In DNA, the CDR3 is TGCGCCAGCAGCCAAGATTCGAGCGGGACTGAAGCTTTCTTT.

The chain has TRBV5-1 and TRBJ2-3; 8 nucleotides agree with TRBD2. The V gene end was trimmed by 5 bases and the J gene end by 2 bases; junction bases not matched to a gene: 10. The V gene's germline CDR1 is SGHRS and CDR2 YFSETQ. The CDR3 covers 16 residues. The CDR3: CASRLKLAVNTDTQYF. CDR3 DNA sequence: TGCGCCAGCAGATTAAAACTAGCGGTGAACACAGATACGCAGTATTTT.

This chain links TRBV7-6 with TRBJ2-2, with 9 positions matching TRBD1. V was pared by 5 bases and J by 5 bases, with 9 bases of the junction left unmatched. The germline CDR1 and CDR2 sequences are SGHVS and FNYEAQ. The CDR3 runs 16 residues. CDR3 protein: CASSREGTGNTGELFF. The CDR3 DNA is TGTGCCAGCAGCCGAGAGGGGACAGGGAATACCGGGGAGCTGTTTTTT. The full variable domain, its missing parts supplied by reference TRBV7-6 and TRBJ2-2, is GAGVSQSPRYKVTKRGQDVALRCDPISGHVSLYWYRQALGQGPEFLTYFNYEAQQDKSGLPNDRFSAERPEGSISTLTIQRTEQRDSAMYRCASSREGTGNTGELFFGEGSRLTVL.

This clone was observed a few times. This chain uses TRBV7-9 with TRBJ2-7; TRBD1 aligns across 12 bases. The V segment lost 6 bases and the J segment 7 bases; nucleotides outside the gene matches: 10. Germline CDR1 reads SEHNR; CDR2 reads FQNEAQ (reference sequence). This CDR3 contains 15 residues. The CDR3 loop reads CASRLVGTGGDEQYF. CDR3 coding DNA: TGTGCCAGCAGACTGGTAGGGACAGGGGGCGATGAGCAGTACTTC.

This clone was observed a few times. One end of the junction fails to match germline, which may point to a read error. The chain couples TRBV5-5 to TRBJ1-1; D gene uncertain. The CDR3 spans 14 residues. Germline CDR1 is SGHKS and CDR2 is YYEKEE (reference sequence). CDR3: CASSQELGGTEAFF. The CDR3 DNA reads as TGCGCCAGCAGCCAAGAACTTGGTGGCACTGAAGCTTTCTTT.

V is TRBV7-2 and J is TRBJ2-7, with TRBD1 identical over 8 bases. Germline V lookup: CDR1 SGHTA, CDR2 FQGNSA. The ends lost 5 bases at V and 2 bases at J; junction bases unmatched: 11. The CDR3 covers 16 residues. The CDR3 nucleotides are TGTGCCAGCAGCCACCGCGGTGGACAGGGTCCCTACGAGCAGTACTTC. This encodes CASSHRGGQGPYEQYF.

The V gene is TRBV7-9, the J gene TRBJ2-5, with D perhaps matching TRBD2 (5 bases). Germline CDR1 reads SEHNR; CDR2 reads FQNEAQ (reference sequence). The CDR3 has 18 residues. The V end lost 1 base, the J end lost 1 base, and 19 bases lay between the germline ends. CDR3 amino acids: CASSLGGSGWASQETQYF. The CDR3 coding sequence is TGTGCCAGCAGCTTAGGGGGTTCGGGGTGGGCAAGCCAAGAGACCCAGTACTTC.

The genes are TRBV19 and TRBJ2-7, with 12 bases aligning to TRBD2. The CDR3 loop spans 14 amino acids. The germline CDR1 and CDR2 sequences are LNHDA and SQIVND (reference sequence). Unmatched junction bases numbered 3, after V lost 5 bases and J lost 4 bases. CDR3 nucleotide sequence: TGTGCCAGTAGTCCCGGGACTAGCGGGTACGAGCAGTACTTC. Translated: CASSPGTSGYEQYF.

This chain joins TRBV9 and TRBJ2-1; TRBD2 is a possible D gene (6 bases). V lost 3 bases and J lost 9, with 13 bases in between. The germline gives CDR1 SGDLS, CDR2 YYNGEE. The CDR3 runs to 13 residues. Written as DNA, the CDR3 is TGTGCCAGCAGCGAGCCCTACGGGGGTGAGCAGTTCTTC. It encodes CASSEPYGGEQFF.

The rearrangement uses TRBV2 and TRBJ2-3; 7 nucleotides align to TRBD2. Germline CDR1 reads SNHLY; CDR2 reads FYNNEI. The CDR3 is 15 amino acids. The V gene end was trimmed by 3 bases and the J gene end by 0 bases; junction bases not matched to a gene: 3. The CDR3 DNA is TGTGCCAGCAGTGACCTAGCGGCTAGCACAGATACGCAGTATTTT. Translating gives CASSDLAASTDTQYF.

The chain is built from TRBV7-3 and TRBJ2-5; D is uncertain. Trimming cost V 3 bases and J 5 bases, with 7 bases left between them. CDR1 is SGHTA, CDR2 FQGTGA, per germline. This CDR3 is 12 amino acids long. The CDR3 bases are TGTGCCAGCAGCTTGGCCTGGGAGACCCAGTACTTC. The encoded protein is CASSLAWETQYF.

This clone was detected a few times. V usage is TRBV4-3 and J usage is TRBJ1-1; D gene uncertain. The germline V gene encodes CDR1 LGHNA and CDR2 YSLEER. CDR3 length: 13 residues. Deletions cut 3 bases from V and 1 base from J, with 6 bases between. CDR3: CASSQRANTEAFF. CDR3 DNA sequence: TGCGCCAGCAGCCAGCGGGCGAACACTGAAGCTTTCTTT.

V is TRBV30 and J is TRBJ1-5; D is ambiguous. The CDR3 contains 13 residues. The ends were cut back, 3 bases at V and 6 bases at J, with 12 bases in the middle. Germline CDR1 GTSNPN, CDR2 SVGIG (reference sequence). As DNA, the CDR3 is TGTGCCTGGAGCCTCCGGGGAGCTCAGCCCCAGCATTTT. It is translated as CAWSLRGAQPQHF.

The rearrangement links TRBV11-2 to TRBJ1-4; TRBD1 might be the D (6 bases). The CDR3 covers 15 residues. V shed 2 bases and J shed 7 bases, with 14 bases lying between them. Looked up from germline, CDR1 is SGHAT and CDR2 is FQNNGV. The CDR3 sequence is CASSLQTGPGEKLFF. The DNA for the CDR3 is TGTGCCAGCAGCTTACAAACAGGGCCTGGTGAAAAACTGTTTTTT.

V usage is TRBV6-1 and J usage is TRBJ1-6, with D possibly matching TRBD1 (6 bases). CDR3 length: 13 amino acids. Germline V gene lookup returns CDR1 MNHNS and CDR2 SASEGT. Trimming pared 1 base from V and 8 bases from J, leaving 6 bases between. The CDR3 region is CASSEEGDSPLHF. The CDR3 DNA sequence: TGTGCCAGCAGTGAAGAGGGGGATTCACCCCTCCACTTT.

The chain is built from TRBV15 and TRBJ2-7; the match to TRBD1 covers 9 bases. After removal of 5 bases from V and 7 bases from J, the junction contained 12 bases not matched to a gene. CDR3 size: 15 residues. Per germline, CDR1 LNHNV and CDR2 YYDKDF (reference sequence). The CDR3 region is CATSQSPGQGGEQYF. CDR3 coding DNA: TGTGCCACCAGCCAAAGCCCGGGACAGGGCGGGGAGCAGTACTTC.

The chain combines TRBV28 with TRBJ1-4, with 8 bases lining up with TRBD1. The germline V gene encodes CDR1 MDHEN and CDR2 SYDVKM. After removal of 5 bases from V and 7 bases from J, the junction contained 6 bases not matched to a gene. This CDR3 is built from 14 residues. The CDR3 protein is CASSRQGASEKLFF. As DNA, the CDR3 is TGTGCCAGCAGTCGGCAGGGGGCTTCTGAAAAACTGTTTTTT. The entire variable domain, with the rest obtained from reference TRBV28 and TRBJ1-4, is as follows: DVKVTQSSRYLVKRTGEKVFLECVQDMDHENMFWYRQDPGLGLRLIYFSYDVKMKEKGDIPEGYSVSREKKERFSLILESASTNQTSMYLCASSRQGASEKLFFGSGTQLSVL.

V and J are TRBV19 and TRBJ2-1; D might be TRBD1 (6 bases). Germline CDR1 LNHDA, CDR2 SQIVND (reference sequence). V was shortened by 3 bases and J by 6 bases, with 18 bases between the two germline ends. This CDR3 is 16 amino acids long. The CDR3 DNA sequence: TGTGCCAGTAGTATTTCCCAGGTGAGGGGGTCCAATGAGCAGTTCTTC. Protein product: CASSISQVRGSNEQFF.